Presented here are 17 T cell receptor beta chains from one specimen sequenced in a study of HIV-infected patients and healthy controls. The repertoire came from unfractionated whole blood and reflected all unsorted peripheral T cells. cDNA was made from roughly 470 ng RNA using alpha and beta constant primers. Using multiplexing indices, alpha and beta chain libraries were generated apart by chain-specific third strand synthesis. TCRdb independently ran MiXCR on the 5' RACE reads; one entry per CDR3 protein. The sample has roughly 7,500 distinct CDR3 sequences; around 8% are singletons. The input for sequencing was blood, taken before antiretroviral therapy. Source of these receptors: an adult with HIV infection.

This clonotype turned up a few times. The DNA of the CDR3 is TGTGCCAGCAGTTTATCGGCGCCGACAGGGGCGGGTGAAAAACTGTTTTTT. It codes for CASSLSAPTGAGEKLFF. The rearrangement joins TRBV27 to TRBJ1-4, with 8 bases lining up with TRBD1. J lost 7 bases, V lost 0 bases, and 10 bases had no gene match. Germline CDR1 MNHEY, CDR2 SMNVEV (reference sequence). This CDR3 has 17 residues. Together with reference TRBV27 and TRBJ1-4, the CDR3 gives the full variable domain: EAQVTQNPRYLITVTGKKLTVTCSQNMNHEYMSWYRQDPGLGLRQIYYSMNVEVTDKGDVPEGYKVSRKEKRNFPLILESPSPNQTSLYFCASSLSAPTGAGEKLFFGSGTQLSVL.

The rearrangement joins TRBV6-5 to TRBJ1-2; D is unresolved. Germline V gene data show CDR1 as MNHEY and CDR2 as SVGAGI. This CDR3 is built from 14 residues. V lost 5 bases to trimming and J lost 4 bases, with 14 bases between them. CDR3 sequence: CASSPDLTPYGYTF. CDR3 nucleotides: TGTGCCAGCAGTCCCGACCTAACCCCCTATGGCTACACCTTC.

The V and J genes are TRBV10-3 and TRBJ1-4; D gene ambiguous. In germline, CDR1 is ENHRY, CDR2 SYGVKD. The CDR3 is 16 residues long. The V end lost 10 bases, the J end lost 1 base, and 19 bases lay between the germline ends. This CDR3 reads CASHPGRSITNEKLFF. DNA for the CDR3: TGTGCCAGTCACCCCGGACGGTCGATAACTAATGAAAAACTGTTTTTT.

This clonotype was seen at least ten times. This chain connects TRBV19 to TRBJ1-1; D is ambiguous. This CDR3 comprises 15 residues. Germline CDR1 LNHDA, CDR2 SQIVND (reference sequence). Trimming cost V 3 bases and J 4 bases, with 15 bases left between them. CDR3 sequence: CASSIYSGSPTEAFF. Written as DNA, the CDR3 is TGTGCCAGTAGTATTTATAGTGGTTCCCCCACTGAAGCTTTCTTT.

There are many counts of this clonotype. V gene TRBV10-3 combines with J gene TRBJ1-1; perhaps TRBD1 as D (5 bases). Germline CDR1 is ENHRY and CDR2 is SYGVKD. Trimming removed 10 bases from V and 4 bases from J, with 13 bases in between. This CDR3 comprises 12 residues. The CDR3: CATGRGATEAFF. DNA for the CDR3: TGTGCCACGGGAAGGGGTGCCACTGAAGCTTTCTTT.

Within the sample, this clonotype is medium-sized. The V and J genes are TRBV7-8 and TRBJ1-2; a possible D gene is TRBD1 (6 bases). This CDR3 region has 14 residues. V lost 5 bases and J 2 bases, leaving 12 bases between the germline ends. The germline V gene has CDR1 SGHVS and CDR2 FQNEAQ. CDR3 in amino acids: CASSPTGMNYGYTF. CDR3 DNA sequence: TGTGCCAGCAGCCCAACAGGGATGAACTATGGCTACACCTTC.

This clonotype was counted many times. The CDR3 loop is CSASRGLEEKLFF. CDR3 DNA sequence: TGCAGTGCTTCCAGGGGGCTTGAAGAAAAACTGTTTTTT. V and J are TRBV20-1 and TRBJ1-4; TRBD1 agrees at 8 bases. The germline V gene has CDR1 DFQATT and CDR2 SNEGSKA (reference sequence). V lost 5 bases, J lost 8 bases, and 7 bases stayed unmatched. The CDR3 has 13 amino acids.

This clonotype was counted a few times. The rearrangement uses TRBV9 and TRBJ1-1; D ambiguous. The length of the CDR3 is 14 residues. The germline CDR1 and CDR2 sequences are SGDLS and YYNGEE. The V and J ends lost 0 bases and 5 bases respectively, with 11 bases between them. CDR3 in amino acids: CASSVGHIWTEAFF. The CDR3 DNA follows: TGTGCCAGCAGCGTAGGGCACATATGGACTGAAGCTTTCTTT.

This clonotype is labeled as medium-sized. CDR3 loop: CASSEYSVDTEAFF. The CDR3 DNA reads as TGTGCCAGCAGTGAATACAGCGTGGACACTGAAGCTTTCTTT. V and J are TRBV6-1 and TRBJ1-1; D ambiguous. CDR1 MNHNS and CDR2 SASEGT come from the germline V gene. This CDR3 has 14 amino acids. Between the trimmed V and J ends, which lost 2 bases and 3 bases, there was a span of 10 bases.

The chain is built from TRBV6-6 and TRBJ2-1, with 10 nucleotides matching TRBD2. This CDR3 region has 15 residues. Per the germline V gene, CDR1 is MNHNY and CDR2 is SVGAGI (reference sequence). The V gene end was trimmed by 10 bases and the J gene end by 3 bases; junction bases not matched to a gene: 9. CDR3 sequence: CAISSGGPNYNEQFF. The CDR3 nucleotides are TGTGCCATCTCTAGCGGGGGCCCCAACTACAATGAGCAGTTCTTC.

This clonotype was counted only a few times. The CDR3 reads CASRGSGVLRAFF. The CDR3 DNA reads TGTGCCAGCAGAGGGTCAGGGGTGTTGCGAGCTTTCTTT. The chain combines TRBV11-2 with TRBJ1-1; tentative D call: TRBD1 (6 bases). This CDR3 is built from 13 residues. Trimming pared 6 bases from V and 10 bases from J, leaving 18 bases between. The germline gives CDR1 SGHAT, CDR2 FQNNGV.

There are many counts of this clonotype. This chain links TRBV20-1 with TRBJ1-4; 7 bases align to TRBD1. There are 19 residues in the CDR3. In germline, CDR1 is DFQATT, CDR2 SNEGSKA (reference sequence). The trim removed 6 bases at V and 3 bases at J, leaving 22 bases unmatched. CDR3: CSAQMDRATGRGANEKLFF. For the CDR3, the DNA is TGCAGTGCCCAGATGGACCGGGCGACAGGGAGGGGAGCTAATGAAAAACTGTTTTTT.

The CDR3 nucleotides read TGTGCCAGCAGCTTCCAGGGCCAGGGGTACGAGCAGTACTTC. Translation gives CASSFQGQGYEQYF. The chain uses TRBV7-9 and TRBJ2-7, with D possibly TRBD1 on 6 matching bases. Deletions cut 3 bases from V and 4 bases from J, with 13 bases between. The CDR3 sequence is 14 residues long. Looked up from germline, CDR1 is SEHNR and CDR2 is FQNEAQ (reference sequence).

By share, this clonotype counts as medium-sized. The CDR3 DNA is TGTGCCAGCAGCCTATCTGGGCAGGGCTACGAGCAGTACTTC. Encoded protein: CASSLSGQGYEQYF. This rearrangement joins TRBV7-2 to TRBJ2-7; maybe TRBD1 (5 bases). The CDR3 runs to 14 residues. Trimming stripped 5 bases from V and 3 bases from J, with 14 bases between. Germline V lookup: CDR1 SGHTA, CDR2 FQGNSA. The complete variable domain, with remaining parts taken from reference TRBV7-2 and TRBJ2-7, reads GAGVSQSPSNKVTEKGKDVELRCDPISGHTALYWYRQSLGQGLEFLIYFQGNSAPDKSGLPSDRFSAERTGGSVSTLTIQRTQQEDSAVYLCASSLSGQGYEQYFGPGTRLTVT.

The chain joins TRBV6-1 to TRBJ2-6; the D is unclear. Trimming took off 6 bases at V and 0 bases at J, with 18 bases between the two ends. CDR3 size: 18 residues. Germline V gene data show CDR1 as MNHNS and CDR2 as SASEGT. The CDR3 reads CASRVWAVADSGANVLTF. In DNA form, the CDR3 reads TGTGCCAGCAGGGTTTGGGCAGTCGCCGACTCTGGGGCCAACGTCCTGACTTTC.

The V and J genes are TRBV28 and TRBJ1-5; 7 nucleotides agree with TRBD1. Trimming removed 4 bases from V and 3 bases from J; junction bases left unmatched: 3. This CDR3 has 14 amino acids. Germline assignment: CDR1 MDHEN and CDR2 SYDVKM. CDR3 sequence: CASSSGTVNQPQHF. CDR3 DNA sequence: TGTGCCAGCAGTTCCGGGACAGTCAATCAGCCCCAGCATTTT.

The chain employs TRBV21-1 and TRBJ2-5. TRBV21-1 is annotated as a pseudogene. The CDR3 runs to 12 residues. The CDR3, as DNA: TGTGCCAGCACTGAAGGGCAAGAGACCCAGTACTTC. It codes for CASTEGQETQYF.